One and the same sample provided the 27 T cell receptor beta chains below, sequenced in a study of blood T cell repertoires in COVID-19. Assay: immunoSEQ multiplex PCR; the TCRdb copy retains only in-frame clones and omits some. The sample gives around 150,000 clones, approximately 80% of which show up once; under 9.5% is in the top ten. Sequences were obtained from peripheral blood. These receptors all come from a woman aged 80 or over in a cohort sampled during active or convalescent COVID-19.

The chain employs TRBV5-8 and TRBJ2-3; D not resolved. CDR1 is SGHTS and CDR2 is YDEGEE in the germline V gene. The CDR3 contains 14 residues. V gave up 4 bases and J gave up 6 bases, with 15 bases separating them. CDR3 DNA: TGTGCCAGCAGCGCAAGGTACGACAAGGATACGCAGTATTTT. Translation gives CASSARYDKDTQYF.

V and J are TRBV5-1 and TRBJ2-7, with 8 positions matching TRBD1. The CDR3 sequence is 15 residues long. Losses at the gene ends were 2 bases for V and 1 base for J; bases not matched to a gene: 5. In germline, CDR1 is SGHRS, CDR2 YFSETQ. CDR3 bases: TGCGCCAGCAGCTTACAGGGGGAGGTGTCCTACGAGCAGTACTTC. Its translation is CASSLQGEVSYEQYF. Complete variable domain (other parts from reference TRBV5-1 and TRBJ2-7): KAGVTQTPRYLIKTRGQQVTLSCSPISGHRSVSWYQQTPGQGLQFLFEYFSETQRNKGNFPGRFSGRQFSNSRSEMNVSTLELGDSALYLCASSLQGEVSYEQYFGPGTRLTVT.

This clone was counted a single time. The CDR3 DNA follows: TGTGCCAGCAGTTGGGGCCAGGTTGAAAAACTGTTTTTT. This translates into CASSWGQVEKLFF. The chain links TRBV28 to TRBJ1-4, with D perhaps TRBD1 (5 bases). V was pared by 4 bases and J by 7 bases, with 10 bases between. CDR1 and CDR2 (germline): MDHEN, SYDVKM. The CDR3 runs to 13 residues.

This chain uses TRBV6-2 or TRBV6-3 with TRBJ1-4; D unresolved. V was trimmed by 0 bases and J by 0 bases, leaving 11 bases between them. This CDR3 is built from 17 residues. Germline CDR1 is MNHEY and CDR2 is SVGEGT. The CDR3 nucleotides read TGTGCCAGCAGTTACTCGGAGGACCCTACAACTAATGAAAAACTGTTTTTT. Translation gives CASSYSEDPTTNEKLFF.

The chain carries TRBV19 and TRBJ1-2; maybe TRBD1 (5 bases). The CDR3 has 12 residues. Germline V gives CDR1 LNHDA, CDR2 SQIVND (reference sequence). V dropped 10 bases and J dropped 5 bases, with 14 bases sitting between them. The CDR3 protein is CATNNGGYGYTF. The CDR3 DNA is TGTGCCACCAACAACGGGGGGTATGGCTACACCTTC.

V and J are TRBV15 and TRBJ2-3; weak D call: TRBD2 (7 bases). Trimming removed 1 base at V and 0 bases at J, with 11 bases between. Germline V gives CDR1 LNHNV, CDR2 YYDKDF (reference sequence). This CDR3 is 16 amino acids long. Here the CDR3 DNA reads TGTGCCACCAGCAGAGGGGGGGGGCACAGCACAGATACGCAGTATTTT. Its translation is CATSRGGGHSTDTQYF.

The chain employs TRBV4-3 and TRBJ1-5; no clear D gene. Looked up from germline, CDR1 is LGHNA and CDR2 is YSLEER. Trimming left V 3 bases short and J 4 bases short, with 7 bases between. The CDR3 loop spans 13 amino acids. CDR3 protein: CASSQGVNQPQHF. DNA of the CDR3: TGCGCCAGCAGCCAGGGAGTAAATCAGCCCCAGCATTTT.

Points on this clone: Other DNA sequences of this sample code for an identical CDR3. V usage is TRBV5-1 and J usage is TRBJ2-5; D is unresolved. Deletions cut 0 bases from V and 4 bases from J, with 4 bases between. Germline V gives CDR1 SGHRS, CDR2 YFSETQ. This CDR3 has 12 residues. The CDR3 region has the DNA TGCGCCAGCAGCTTGGCCTTAGAGACCCAGTACTTC. This translates into CASSLALETQYF.

Comments on this clone: Other DNA sequences in the sample encode the same CDR3. This chain connects TRBV6-5 to TRBJ1-5; possibly TRBD1 for D (6 bases). The CDR3 is 15 amino acids. Germline V gene sequence: CDR1 MNHEY, CDR2 SVGAGI. The V and J ends lost 5 bases and 4 bases respectively, with 15 bases between them. The CDR3 region is CASSPDRGGNQPQHF. In DNA form, the CDR3 reads TGTGCCAGCAGTCCGGACAGAGGAGGAAATCAGCCCCAGCATTTT.

This rearrangement joins TRBV7-9 to TRBJ1-2, with D possibly TRBD1 on 5 matching bases. The CDR3 is made up of 14 amino acids. Germline V lookup: CDR1 SEHNR, CDR2 FQNEAQ (reference sequence). With 5 bases removed from V and 8 bases from J, the gap between germline ends came to 18 bases. The CDR3 region has the DNA TGTGCCAGCAGCCCAAACCCGGGGGTCTTAGGCTACACCTTC. Protein: CASSPNPGVLGYTF.

This clone was counted a single time. V usage is TRBV5-1 and J usage is TRBJ2-1, with D tentatively TRBD1 (6 bases). Germline V gene sequence: CDR1 SGHRS, CDR2 YFSETQ. Between the trimmed V and J ends, which lost 7 bases and 4 bases, there was a span of 15 bases. This CDR3 has 14 residues. The CDR3 protein is CASYKDSEYNEQFF. CDR3 in DNA: TGCGCCAGCTACAAGGACAGCGAATACAATGAGCAGTTCTTC.

This clone was detected only a few times. This chain uses TRBV7-2 with TRBJ2-3; D is undetermined. The CDR3 length is 11 residues. The V and J ends lost 5 bases and 9 bases respectively, with 9 bases between them. Germline values: CDR1 SGHTA, CDR2 FQGNSA. The CDR3 nucleotides read TGTGCCAGCAGCCCCGGGTGGACGCAGTATTTT. This codes for CASSPGWTQYF.

The chain has TRBV30 and TRBJ2-7; 11 positions agree with TRBD2. J was trimmed by 3 bases and V by 0 bases; bases with no gene match: 4. The CDR3 has 15 amino acids. CDR1 and CDR2 (germline): GTSNPN, SVGIG (reference sequence). In DNA, the CDR3 is TGTGCCTGGAGTGTCCTAGCGGGGGGACACTACGAGCAGTACTTC. Translated, it gives CAWSVLAGGHYEQYF.

The gene calls are TRBV6-1 and TRBJ2-7, with 7 bases aligning to TRBD1. The V and J ends lost 0 bases and 1 base, in that order; junction bases with no gene match: 0. The germline V gene has CDR1 MNHNS and CDR2 SASEGT. There are 14 residues in the CDR3. The CDR3 is CASSEATGSYEQYV. The CDR3 DNA follows: TGTGCCAGCAGTGAAGCGACAGGGTCCTACGAGCAGTACGTC.

The V and J genes are TRBV10-1 and TRBJ2-1; 9 bases are a match to TRBD1. This CDR3 is 13 amino acids long. Germline lookup yields CDR1 WNHNN and CDR2 SYGVQD (reference sequence). The V segment lost 4 bases and the J segment 10 bases; nucleotides outside the gene matches: 5. CDR3 DNA sequence: TGCGCCAGCAGTGGGACAGGGGCAGGAGAGCAGTTCTTC. Its protein is CASSGTGAGEQFF.

The J gene is TRBJ1-2, the V gene TRBV7-9; perhaps TRBD1 as D (5 bases). The CDR3 totals 11 residues. Germline V gene sequence: CDR1 SEHNR, CDR2 FQNEAQ (reference sequence). The germline V and J ends were trimmed by 5 bases and 8 bases, with 9 bases remaining between them. The CDR3 DNA reads as TGTGCCAGCAGCGGGGCGTGGGGCTACACCTTC. Protein product: CASSGAWGYTF.

This chain connects TRBV6-6 to TRBJ2-5; 12 bases are a match to TRBD1. The CDR3 runs to 15 residues. The J segment lost 2 bases and the V segment lost 6 bases, leaving 4 bases of the junction unmatched. The V gene's germline CDR1 is MNHNY and CDR2 SVGAGI (reference sequence). The CDR3 sequence is CASRGDRGPQETQYF. The CDR3, as DNA: TGTGCCAGCAGGGGGGACAGGGGGCCGCAAGAGACCCAGTACTTC.

The gene calls are TRBV6-6 and TRBJ2-7, with D maybe TRBD2 (7 bases). The CDR3 has 15 amino acids. Germline loops: CDR1 MNHNY, CDR2 SVGAGI (reference sequence). V lost 6 bases and J 0 bases, leaving 15 bases between the germline ends. The CDR3 loop reads CASSPGGGASYEQYF. The CDR3 DNA reads TGTGCCAGCAGCCCCGGTGGGGGGGCCTCCTACGAGCAGTACTTC.

V usage is TRBV7-2 and J usage is TRBJ1-5; maybe TRBD1 (6 bases). The germline CDR1 and CDR2 sequences are SGHTA and FQGNSA. The CDR3 totals 15 residues. V lost 1 base to trimming and J lost 7 bases, with 14 bases between them. In nucleotides, the CDR3 is TGTGCCAGCAGCTTAGGGGGCCCAGGGGCCCAGCCCCAGCATTTT. Encoded protein: CASSLGGPGAQPQHF.

This clone was recorded only once. The genes are TRBV3-1 (or the pseudogene TRBV3-2) and TRBJ1-6; D is undetermined. From germline, CDR1 is LGHDT and CDR2 YNNKEL (reference sequence). The CDR3 sequence is 13 residues long. The ends were cut back, 2 bases at V and 10 bases at J, with 9 bases in the middle. The CDR3 bases are TGTGCCAGCAGCCAAAGACTCGACTCACCCCTCCACTTT. Translated: CASSQRLDSPLHF.

The J gene is TRBJ2-1, the V gene TRBV29-1; 8 bases line up with TRBD1. The junction had 8 bases not matched to a gene; V was cut back by 4 bases and J by 6 bases. Per the germline V gene, CDR1 is SQVTM and CDR2 is ANQGSEA. The CDR3 spans 14 residues. In DNA form, the CDR3 reads TGCAGCGTTGGCACGGACAGGGTCGGCAATGAGCAGTTCTTC. It codes for CSVGTDRVGNEQFF.

The chain employs TRBV11-2 and TRBJ2-3, with D uncertain. The CDR3 is 13 amino acids. Trimming took off 2 bases at V and 8 bases at J, with 11 bases between the two ends. Looked up from germline, CDR1 is SGHAT and CDR2 is FQNNGV. CDR3 sequence reads: CASSLSHLGTQYF. The CDR3 DNA follows: TGTGCCAGCAGCTTATCCCATCTAGGTACGCAGTATTTT. The whole variable domain, remainder taken from reference TRBV11-2 and TRBJ2-3, is EAGVAQSPRYKIIEKRQSVAFWCNPISGHATLYWYQQILGQGPKLLIQFQNNGVVDDSQLPKDRFSAERLKGVDSTLKIQPAKLEDSAVYLCASSLSHLGTQYFGPGTRLTVL.

The V and J genes are TRBV6-1 and TRBJ1-1; no clear D gene. Germline V gives CDR1 MNHNS, CDR2 SASEGT. The CDR3 covers 12 residues. The germline V and J ends were trimmed by 2 bases and 6 bases, with 7 bases remaining between them. CDR3 loop: CASSERYAEAFF. The DNA of the CDR3 is TGTGCCAGCAGTGAACGGTACGCTGAAGCTTTCTTT.

This rearrangement joins TRBV4-3 to TRBJ1-3, with D maybe TRBD1 (6 bases). Germline loops: CDR1 LGHNA, CDR2 YSLEER. Trimming shortened V by 4 bases and J by 0 bases, and 10 bases separated the two germline ends. CDR3 length: 15 residues. The CDR3 bases are TGCGCCAGCAGCCGGGACACTTACTCTGGAAACACCATATATTTT. Protein sequence: CASSRDTYSGNTIYF.

This clone appeared a few times. The chain couples TRBV6-1 to TRBJ1-2; D is perhaps TRBD1 (5 bases). V lost 3 bases and J lost 3, with 5 bases in between. CDR1 is MNHNS and CDR2 is SASEGT in the germline V gene. There are 12 residues in the CDR3. The DNA for the CDR3 is TGTGCCAGCAGTGACAGGGACTATGGCTACACCTTC. This codes for CASSDRDYGYTF.

The CDR3 DNA is TGTGCCAGCAGTGGGCGGCAACAAAACATTCAGTACTTC. This sequence encodes CASSGRQQNIQYF. The chain carries TRBV2 and TRBJ2-4; D remains unclear. The germline V gene encodes CDR1 SNHLY and CDR2 FYNNEI. The CDR3 consists of 13 residues. The V and J ends lost 4 bases and 5 bases respectively, with 9 bases between them.

V is TRBV29-1 and J is TRBJ2-7; 11 bases are shared with TRBD1. Germline V gene lookup returns CDR1 SQVTM and CDR2 ANQGSEA. The CDR3 sequence is 14 residues long. Unmatched junction bases numbered 7, after V lost 6 bases and J lost 3 bases. The CDR3 here is CSVSPGTGGYEQYF. The CDR3 bases are TGCAGCGTCAGTCCCGGGACAGGGGGCTACGAGCAGTACTTC.